This T cell receptor (beta chain) was profiled in a study of OX40 agonist ivuxolimab in advanced cancers. Study in general: Patients undergoing dose escalation presented with hepatocellular carcinoma, melanoma, renal cell or head and neck cancer.

The repertoire was sequenced with immunoSEQ multiplex PCR; TCRdb's copy has only in-frame clones and lacks some. Among some 44,000 clones listed, approximately 84% were seen once. Germline CDR1 and CDR2: MNHNS and SASEGT. V was pared by 3 bases and J by 4 bases, with 18 bases between. The length of the CDR3 is 16 residues. The sample here was CD4+ or CD8+ T cells sorted from blood, taken in a trial of the OX40 agonist ivuxolimab. The clonotype originates from an adult with an advanced solid tumor such as melanoma, head and neck, liver or kidney cancer. J is TRBJ1-2 and V is TRBV6-1, with D uncertain. The DNA for the CDR3 is TGTGCCAGCAGTGATCGTAGTGGAGCCTGGGGCTATGGCTACACCTTC. It codes for CASSDRSGAWGYGYTF.